These 27 T cell receptor beta chains were sequenced from one sample in a study of shared clonotypes between healthy human individuals. Some clones are missing from TCRdb's copy, which holds only in-frame ones; the method was immunoSEQ multiplex PCR. This repertoire shows about 2.1 million clones, just under 95% found once; its top ten account for around 1.7%. Naivety among CD8 cells was defined by CD45RO negativity and positive CCR7 selection, thereby excluding terminally differentiated effector memory CD45RA+ cells. Sequencing input: naive CD8+ T cells from PBMCs. The receptors shown here come from a man between 18 and 35 years old in good health. Some clones in this sample may be carry-over from other donors' samples.

This clone was observed once. The genes are TRBV4-3 and TRBJ2-7, with TRBD2 identical over 7 bases. After removal of 3 bases from V and 2 bases from J, the junction contained 10 bases not matched to a gene. Germline V gives CDR1 LGHNA, CDR2 YSLEER. This CDR3 comprises 16 residues. The CDR3 nucleotides read TGCGCCAGCAGCCAGCACGGGACTACCCCGACCTACGAGCAGTACTTC. It yields the protein CASSQHGTTPTYEQYF.

This chain uses TRBV4-1 with TRBJ2-7; no clear D. The CDR3 runs to 18 residues. The V and J ends lost 1 base and 0 bases respectively, with 19 bases between them. Germline assignment: CDR1 MGHRA and CDR2 YSYEKL. The chain's CDR3 is CASSQVQSARAVSYEQYF. In nucleotides, the CDR3 is TGCGCCAGCAGCCAAGTTCAGTCTGCCCGGGCCGTCTCCTACGAGCAGTACTTC.

The chain carries TRBV18 and TRBJ2-5; D is possibly TRBD1 or TRBD2 (5 bases each). V gave up 6 bases and J gave up 1 base, with 18 bases separating them. The CDR3 has 16 residues. From germline, CDR1 is KGHSH and CDR2 LQKENI. The CDR3 nucleotides are TGTGCCAGCTCCATTGTGCCACTAGACAGCCAAGAGACCCAGTACTTC. The encoded protein is CASSIVPLDSQETQYF.

The rearrangement links TRBV4-2 to TRBJ1-2, with no clear D. This CDR3 has 18 amino acids. Germline CDR1 and CDR2: LGHNA and YNFKEQ. V lost 0 bases and J lost 4, with 21 bases in between. The CDR3 nucleotides read TGTGCCAGCAGCCAAGATTGGGGTGTGACAAGGGCCTCCTATGGCTACACCTTC. It encodes CASSQDWGVTRASYGYTF.

This clone was observed a single time. The chain employs TRBV5-1 and TRBJ1-3; D might be TRBD1 (5 bases). The CDR3 spans 14 residues. V was shortened by 0 bases and J by 5 bases, with 9 bases between the two germline ends. Germline CDR1 and CDR2: SGHRS and YFSETQ. The chain's CDR3 is CASSLVPGRNTIYF. CDR3 nucleotide sequence: TGCGCCAGCAGCTTGGTGCCAGGGAGAAACACCATATATTTT.

This chain joins TRBV6-1 and TRBJ1-4; 7 bases match TRBD1. The CDR3 length is 13 residues. With V trimmed by 4 bases and J by 8 bases, 4 bases remained unmatched. Germline CDR1 MNHNS, CDR2 SASEGT. CDR3 nucleotide sequence: TGTGCCAGCAGTGGGGACAGAAGCGAAAAACTGTTTTTT. This sequence encodes CASSGDRSEKLFF.

The chain employs TRBV7-9 and TRBJ1-2; no clear D gene. Germline V gives CDR1 SEHNR, CDR2 FQNEAQ (reference sequence). The CDR3 totals 14 residues. Trimming shortened V by 0 bases and J by 5 bases, and 10 bases separated the two germline ends. CDR3 in DNA: TGTGCCAGCAGCTTAGCTCCGGGCGAATATGGCTACACCTTC. Translation: CASSLAPGEYGYTF.

This sequence joins TRBV27 and TRBJ1-1; D gene uncertain. The CDR3 runs 12 residues. CDR1 is MNHEY, CDR2 SMNVEV, per germline (reference sequence). V lost 10 bases and J lost 1, with 10 bases in between. CDR3 nucleotides: TGTGCCACCCTGACCCGGAACACTGAAGCTTTCTTT. Encoded protein: CATLTRNTEAFF.

This clone has only one observation. The rearrangement joins TRBV28 to TRBJ2-5; TRBD1 is a possible D gene (5 bases). The ends were cut back, 3 bases at V and 1 base at J, with 12 bases in the middle. Looked up from germline, CDR1 is MDHEN and CDR2 is SYDVKM. The CDR3 length is 15 residues. The CDR3 nucleotides are TGTGCCAGCAGTTTTAGGTCACAGGTCCAAGAGACCCAGTACTTC. Protein sequence: CASSFRSQVQETQYF.

The chain links TRBV6-4 to TRBJ2-1, with 8 nucleotides matching TRBD1. V shed 6 bases, J shed 8 bases, and the junction held 6 bases outside the gene matches. Germline-derived CDR1 and CDR2 are MRHNA and SNTAGT. The CDR3 is made up of 13 amino acids. This CDR3 is CASSETGADEQFF. Written as DNA, the CDR3 is TGTGCCAGCAGCGAGACAGGGGCCGATGAGCAGTTCTTC.

This chain joins TRBV4-1 and TRBJ2-1, with no clear D. The CDR3 is 15 residues long. Trimming cost V 0 bases and J 6 bases, with 12 bases left between them. CDR1 and CDR2 (germline): MGHRA, YSYEKL. CDR3 loop: CASSQDTTSSNEQFF. CDR3 bases: TGCGCCAGCAGCCAAGATACGACTTCAAGCAATGAGCAGTTCTTC.

The V and J genes are TRBV27 and TRBJ2-5, with D possibly being TRBD2 (6 bases). V was shortened by 5 bases and J by 3 bases, with 10 bases between the two germline ends. Germline CDR1 is MNHEY and CDR2 is SMNVEV (reference sequence). CDR3 length: 13 amino acids. CDR3 region: CASSTRGKETQYF. The CDR3 nucleotides read TGTGCCAGCAGTACCCGGGGGAAAGAGACCCAGTACTTC.

The chain has TRBV27 and TRBJ2-7; no reliable D call. Between the trimmed V and J ends, which lost 0 bases and 2 bases, there was a span of 14 bases. Germline assignment: CDR1 MNHEY and CDR2 SMNVEV (reference sequence). This CDR3 is 16 amino acids long. CDR3 sequence: CASSLSPGFLPYEQYF. The CDR3 DNA reads TGTGCCAGCAGTTTATCCCCGGGTTTTTTGCCCTACGAGCAGTACTTC.

The rearrangement links TRBV4-1 to TRBJ2-7; 7 nucleotides align to TRBD1. Germline loops: CDR1 MGHRA, CDR2 YSYEKL. The J segment lost 0 bases and the V segment lost 5 bases, leaving 10 bases of the junction unmatched. This CDR3 spans 16 amino acids. DNA of the CDR3: TGCGCCAGCAGCTACCTAGCCGGGACAGTCTCCTACGAGCAGTACTTC. It is translated as CASSYLAGTVSYEQYF.

With respect to this clone: An end of the junction does not agree with germline; a read error may underlie this. This sample also contains other DNA sequences that code for the same CDR3. The gene calls are TRBV5-6 and TRBJ2-5; 7 bases match TRBD1. The CDR3 length is 13 residues. Germline CDR1 is SGHDT and CDR2 is YYEEEE. CDR3 residues: CASSLSQGVTQYF. For the CDR3, the DNA is TGTGCCAGTAGCTTGAGTCAGGGGGTGACCCAGTACTTC. The full variable domain, completed using reference TRBV5-6 and TRBJ2-5, is DAGVTQSPTHLIKTRGQQVTLRCSPKSGHDTVSWYQQALGQGPQFIFQYYEEEERQRGNFPDRFSGHQFPNYSSELNVNALLLGDSALYLCASSLSQGVTQYFGPGTRLLVL.

V is TRBV27 and J is TRBJ2-7; 15 nucleotides line up with TRBD2. The CDR3 sequence is 19 residues long. V lost 6 bases and J lost 2; bases outside the gene matches: 14. The V gene's germline CDR1 is MNHEY and CDR2 SMNVEV (reference sequence). CDR3 DNA sequence: TGTGCCAGCAGCTCCCAACTGGGACTAGCGGGAGGTTATCCCTACGAGCAGTACTTC. Protein product: CASSSQLGLAGGYPYEQYF.

The chain is built from TRBV6-5 and TRBJ2-1, with D unclear. Germline CDR1 MNHEY, CDR2 SVGAGI. Trimming cost V 0 bases and J 9 bases, with 12 bases left between them. CDR3 length: 14 amino acids. In nucleotides, the CDR3 is TGTGCCAGCAGTTACTCTTCCTCCGACGGTGAGCAGTTCTTC. Its translation is CASSYSSSDGEQFF.

The chain is built from TRBV9 and TRBJ2-1; D may be TRBD1 (6 bases). The CDR3 is 15 residues long. Per germline, CDR1 SGDLS and CDR2 YYNGEE. With 3 bases removed from V and 2 bases from J, the gap between germline ends came to 12 bases. The CDR3 is CASSGGTSTYNEQFF. The CDR3 DNA is TGTGCCAGCAGCGGTGGGACATCTACCTACAATGAGCAGTTCTTC.

V and J are TRBV29-1 and TRBJ1-2; D is unclear. The CDR3 covers 14 residues. V lost 0 bases, J lost 3 bases, and 11 bases lay in between. Germline V gene lookup returns CDR1 SQVTM and CDR2 ANQGSEA. CDR3 nucleotides: TGCAGCGTTGAAGATGAGGAGAGTTACTATGGCTACACCTTC. This translates into CSVEDEESYYGYTF.

This clone showed up just once. The V call is TRBV5-4, the J call TRBJ1-1; D gene uncertain. Trimming left V 0 bases short and J 3 bases short, with 6 bases between. The CDR3 extends over 13 amino acids. Germline V gene sequence: CDR1 SGHNT, CDR2 YYREEE (reference sequence). CDR3 nucleotide sequence: TGTGCCAGCAGCTTGGATGAGGACACTGAAGCTTTCTTT. Amino acid sequence: CASSLDEDTEAFF.

The J gene is TRBJ2-1, the V gene TRBV29-1; 10 bases align to TRBD1. Germline V gives CDR1 SQVTM, CDR2 ANQGSEA. V lost 7 bases and J lost 9; bases outside the gene matches: 12. This CDR3 is 14 amino acids long. CDR3 loop: CSAQGDRGYGEQFF. The CDR3 nucleotides are TGCAGCGCCCAAGGGGACAGGGGATATGGTGAGCAGTTCTTC.

This clone was seen a single time. In this CDR3 the conserved last residue, phenylalanine or tryptophan, is missing, so a read error is likely. The DNA is omitted, as the CDR3 cannot be located on it reliably, and the CDR3 follows TCRdb's listing. The genes are TRBV19 and TRBJ2-7; the D call in the table, TRBD1, was not verified against the DNA. The CDR3 spans 12 amino acids, including both terminal residues. Germline V gives CDR1 LNHDA, CDR2 SQIVND (reference sequence). CDR3 amino acids: CCLHHCQRDKIS.

This chain uses TRBV27 with TRBJ2-5, with D maybe TRBD2 (6 bases). CDR3 length: 17 amino acids. Germline lookup yields CDR1 MNHEY and CDR2 SMNVEV (reference sequence). Trimming cost V 5 bases and J 1 base, with 20 bases left between them. The CDR3 region has the DNA TGTGCCAGCAGTCACATTTCCGTGGCGGGAATCCAAGAGACCCAGTACTTC. Residues: CASSHISVAGIQETQYF.

The genes are TRBV11-2 and TRBJ1-2; D gene uncertain. This CDR3 has 13 residues. The V and J ends lost 3 bases and 4 bases respectively, with 9 bases between them. Germline values: CDR1 SGHAT, CDR2 FQNNGV. The CDR3: CASSLGGPYGYTF. The CDR3 nucleotides read TGTGCCAGCAGCTTGGGCGGACCCTATGGCTACACCTTC.

The chain links TRBV27 to TRBJ2-7; D assignment may be TRBD1 or TRBD2 (5 bases each). In germline, CDR1 is MNHEY, CDR2 SMNVEV (reference sequence). Trimming took 6 bases from V and 2 from J, leaving 17 bases between them. The CDR3 is made up of 15 amino acids. CDR3 nucleotides: TGTGCCAGCAGATATTCCGGGACGGCAACCTACGAGCAGTACTTC. It translates to CASRYSGTATYEQYF.

The rearrangement links TRBV30 to TRBJ1-1; D call uncertain. The CDR3 is made up of 18 amino acids. V was pared by 1 base and J by 0 bases, with 21 bases between. The germline CDR1 and CDR2 sequences are GTSNPN and SVGIG (reference sequence). In DNA, the CDR3 is TGTGCCTGGAGTGAGACGGACGACTCTTGGGGTATGAACACTGAAGCTTTCTTT. Its translation is CAWSETDDSWGMNTEAFF.

V and J are TRBV28 and TRBJ2-3; D unresolved. The CDR3 is made up of 16 amino acids. V was pared by 5 bases and J by 0 bases, with 15 bases between. From germline, CDR1 is MDHEN and CDR2 SYDVKM. The CDR3 DNA reads as TGTGCCAGCAGTCGTTTTGGCGGACCCAGCACAGATACGCAGTATTTT. Its translation: CASSRFGGPSTDTQYF.